One T cell receptor (beta chain) is described in this entry. The antigen remains unidentified. The data were taken from a study of vaccination and CD4 T cells after COVID-19. Study-level background: Investigators drew the post-COVID samples a median approximately 100 days after diagnosis, with a range of 35 to 161.

Findings of the study overall: The median count of SARS-CoV-2-reactive clonotypes rose from about 20 to 38, not significantly. When vaccine-specific clones from convalescent patients were examined, 304 of 307 were spike mono-reactive. Looking at convalescent patients, a median approximately 86% of reactive clones were present only post-vaccination.

TCRdb processed the PCR reads anew with MiXCR; each CDR3 protein has one entry. Found here are tens of thousands of distinct CDR3 sequences, 45% to 55% of them singletons; the top ten hold 0.85% to 1.2%. The source of this sequence is a human donor who had recovered from COVID-19. This material consisted of CD4+ T cells from blood, taken before SARS-CoV-2 vaccination.

Here the CDR3 DNA reads TGCGCCAGCAGCTTGGAACAGGGGGCATACGAGCAGTACTTC. Its protein product is CASSLEQGAYEQYF. The rearrangement links TRBV5-1 to TRBJ2-7, with 9 bases aligning to TRBD1. In germline, CDR1 is SGHRS, CDR2 YFSETQ. With 0 bases clipped from V and 4 bases from J, the junction kept 2 bases outside the gene matches. CDR3 length: 14 residues.